The present TCR beta chain was sequenced within a study of TIL therapy for anti-PD-1-resistant metastatic lung cancer. Looking at the study overall: Several tumors were EGFR-mutant and two were ALK-rearranged.

Sample time point: pre-treatment sample, taken before nivolumab and TIL therapy. The tumor samples were excised metastases, mostly pleural nodules or supraclavicular lymph nodes. Progressing patients received lymphodepletion, expanded TIL infusion and IL-2. In the case of this clone: Antigen unknown. The junction departs from germline at one end; a sequencing error may be responsible.

General study findings and limits: Compared with baseline intratumoral T cells, expanded TIL cultures were more clonal and less diverse (approximately 6% vs 31%). Many TIL product clones were absent from baseline tumor, suggesting clonal contraction.

This was the immunoSEQ v3 assay. The repertoire was sequenced with immunoSEQ multiplex PCR; TCRdb's copy has only in-frame clones and lacks some. The table lists about 95,000 clones, about two thirds of them singletons. The receptor was derived from a person between 25 and 80 years old with non-small cell lung cancer. The input for sequencing was tumor tissue, taken at baseline.

The CDR3 protein is CASSVVVAF. CDR3 DNA sequence: TGCGCCAGCAGCGTCGTGGTTGCCTTC. The genes are TRBV5-1 and TRBJ2-7; D is unresolved. The CDR3 has 9 residues. In germline, CDR1 is SGHRS, CDR2 YFSETQ.